The TCR beta chain under discussion was sequenced for a study of T cell repertoires in cytomegalovirus infection. One entry per CDR3 protein, called by TCRdb with MiXCR from the reads. Of under 90,000 distinct CDR3 sequences listed, 20% to 25% were seen once; the top ten hold roughly 79%. On this clonotype itself: Its specificity is not known. Likely a read error: the CDR3 ends without its conserved phenylalanine or tryptophan.

V lost 2 bases and J 6 bases, leaving 5 bases between the germline ends. CDR3 size: 12 residues. Germline V gives CDR1 SGHTA, CDR2 FQGNSA. This receptor was identified in a human donor in good health (CMV status not recorded). Some clones in this sample may be carry-over from other donors' samples. Material: PBMCs, sequenced either directly or after in vitro stimulation (not recorded which). The chain carries TRBV7-2 and TRBJ2-1; D remains unclear. The CDR3 sequence is CASSLNRNEQFL. The CDR3 coding sequence is TGTGCCAGCAGCTTAAATCGCAATGAGCAGTTCCTC.